This T cell receptor beta chain was profiled in a study of CD4+ T cells in melanoma. Libraries were prepared by immunoSEQ multiplex PCR; TCRdb keeps only in-frame clonotypes and omits some of them. The sample includes 13,000 to 15,000 clones, around two thirds of them seen just once. Study-level findings and limits: In melanoma, neoantigen-specific CD4+ T cells reportedly differed in differentiation state. A reported correlation linked neoantigen-specific CD4+ T cells to CD8+, macrophage and B cell function.

The CDR3 has 15 residues. Trimming took off 0 bases at V and 4 bases at J, with 13 bases between the two ends. CDR1 and CDR2 from the germline V gene are SGHRS and YFSETQ. With regard to this clone: Its antigen is not known.

Sequences were obtained from cells from a culture (not recorded whether cultured in vitro). J is TRBJ1-2 and V is TRBV5-1; possibly TRBD1 for D (6 bases). The clonotype was recovered from a human donor with melanoma. As DNA, the CDR3 is TGCGCCAGCAGCTTGGGGGGACAAAACGTCTATGGCTACACCTTC. Protein: CASSLGGQNVYGYTF.